The T cell receptor (beta chain) under discussion was sequenced for a study of cytomegalovirus exposure and HLA in healthy donors. Overall study context: The 120 or so validation repertoires matched the approximately 700 first-cohort repertoires in platform, a later analysis reported. The study, taken as a whole, reports: In vitro experiments confirmed that a few CMV-associated chains were specific for CMV antigens. Among TCR beta chains, those listed as cytomegalovirus-associated numbered about 150.

Regarding this clone: What it binds is not known.

Profiling relied on immunoSEQ multiplex PCR, and the TCRdb table lists in-frame clones only, not all of them. The table shows 150,000 or so clones, with approximately 86% occurring only once. The donors were members of the validation cohort comprising some 120 subjects, separate from the roughly 670-subject first cohort. This sequence was found in a man between 18 and 29 years old in good health and CMV-seropositive. The sample consisted of PBMCs.

CDR3 DNA: TGTGCCAGCAGGACGGGACAGGTGGCTGGAAACACCATATATTTT. The encoded protein is CASRTGQVAGNTIYF. The chain joins TRBV6-1 to TRBJ1-3, with TRBD1 identical over 8 bases. This CDR3 comprises 15 residues. Germline values: CDR1 MNHNS, CDR2 SASEGT. With 6 bases clipped from V and 2 bases from J, the junction kept 6 bases outside the gene matches.